This T cell receptor (beta chain) came from a study of blood T cell repertoires in COVID-19. About the research overall: Collection of acute and convalescent COVID-19 samples took place in the United States, Italy and Spain. Nucleic acid was either cDNA or gDNA, and it came from T cells, B-cell-depleted T cells, or PBMCs.

V was pared by 0 bases and J by 2 bases, with 3 bases of the junction left unmatched. Germline lookup yields CDR1 SQVTM and CDR2 ANQGSEA. The CDR3 spans 16 residues. Authors' analysis steps: The assay estimated nucleated cells by amplifying reference gene primers. Using immunoSEQ multiplex PCR, the repertoire was profiled, and TCRdb retains in-frame clones only, with some absent. The DNA was the basis for D and trimming; V, J and clone size are from that table. The table has around 94,000 clones, 91% seen once. Sequences were obtained from peripheral blood. The source of this sequence is a man younger than 35 with acute or convalescent COVID-19. The genes are TRBV29-1 and TRBJ2-3; the match to TRBD1 covers 12 bases. CDR3 bases: TGCAGCGTTGAAGATCGGGGACAGGGGGCCACAGATACGCAGTATTTT. This gives the protein CSVEDRGQGATDTQYF.